The 7 T cell receptor beta chains below come from one sample, sequenced in a study of blood T cells in healthy people across ages. The use of a sample-barcoded 5' primer and a J-beta primer mix characterized a second PCR of roughly 7 to 11 cycles. TCRdb re-derived calls from the 5' RACE reads in MiXCR, one entry per CDR3 protein. The table records about 1 million distinct CDR3 sequences, 40% to 50% of them present only once. Source material: blood. Every receptor here comes from a woman aged 60-75 years in good health.

The chain employs TRBV11-2 and TRBJ2-3; D is ambiguous. Germline V lookup: CDR1 SGHAT, CDR2 FQNNGV. CDR3 size: 15 residues. V was shortened by 3 bases and J by 0 bases, with 10 bases between the two germline ends. CDR3 bases: TGTGCCAGCAGCTTCTTTGAGCTTAGCACAGATACGCAGTATTTT. It translates to CASSFFELSTDTQYF.

This clonotype was counted between two and nine times. The chain couples TRBV6-2 or TRBV6-3 to TRBJ2-1, with D possibly matching TRBD2 (6 bases). Trimming stripped 1 base from V and 1 base from J, with 8 bases between. The CDR3 has 15 amino acids. CDR1 and CDR2 from the germline V gene are MNHEY and SVGEGT. This CDR3 is CASSYYSGSYNEQFF. The CDR3 DNA sequence: TGTGCCAGCAGTTACTACAGCGGGTCCTACAATGAGCAGTTCTTC.

This clonotype turned up a few times. As DNA, the CDR3 is TGTGCCAGCAGTTCCGGACGGGGATGGGGCTACACCTTC. This sequence encodes CASSSGRGWGYTF. The chain carries TRBV6-6 and TRBJ1-2; the D is unclear. Looked up from germline, CDR1 is MNHNY and CDR2 is SVGAGI (reference sequence). The CDR3 contains 13 residues. Trimming took off 4 bases at V and 8 bases at J, with 14 bases between the two ends.

This clonotype was counted many times. The CDR3 DNA reads as TGTGCCAGCAGCCAAGGGGCAGGGGGCTACGAGCAGTACTTC. This translates into CASSQGAGGYEQYF. The V and J genes are TRBV3-1 and TRBJ2-7; TRBD1 matches at 7 bases. This CDR3 contains 14 residues. V was clipped by 1 base and J by 3 bases; unmatched bases: 3. From germline, CDR1 is LGHDT and CDR2 YNNKEL (reference sequence).

This chain links TRBV29-1 with TRBJ2-5; 10 bases are a match to TRBD2. The V and J ends lost 3 bases and 11 bases, in that order; junction bases with no gene match: 12. The CDR3 covers 14 residues. CDR1 is SQVTM, CDR2 ANQGSEA, per germline. The CDR3 reads CSVEASGRGNEQYF. In DNA, the CDR3 is TGCAGCGTTGAGGCTAGCGGGAGAGGCAATGAGCAGTACTTC.

The chain uses TRBV28 and TRBJ2-1; D possibly uses TRBD1 or TRBD2 (5 bases each). This CDR3 comprises 16 residues. Deletions cut 3 bases from V and 0 bases from J, with 12 bases between. Germline CDR1 reads MDHEN; CDR2 reads SYDVKM. The CDR3 DNA reads TGTGCCAGCAGTTTTCTAAAGGGGAGCTCCTACAATGAGCAGTTCTTC. It specifies CASSFLKGSSYNEQFF.

This clonotype has ten or more counts. The CDR3 DNA is TGTGCCAGCAGCTTCGGACAGGGACCATCGAGTGAGCAGTTCTTC. It is translated as CASSFGQGPSSEQFF. The rearrangement uses TRBV12-3 or TRBV12-4 and TRBJ2-1; TRBD1 aligns across 8 bases. This CDR3 is 15 amino acids long. The V gene end was trimmed by 6 bases and the J gene end by 9 bases; junction bases not matched to a gene: 13.